This T cell receptor (beta chain) came from a study of shared clonotypes between healthy human individuals. Across the whole study: Three plates each covered CD4 naive and memory; CD8 naive two, CD8 memory one.

All the donors were Caucasian adults who lived in Nashville, Tennessee. The CDR3 covers 13 residues. Trimming left V 6 bases short and J 4 bases short, with 15 bases between. The germline V gene has CDR1 GTSNPN and CDR2 SVGIG (reference sequence). Deep was the level at which the assay was run. Method: immunoSEQ multiplex PCR; TCRdb's copy keeps in-frame clones and lacks some. The table records about 610,000 clones, 97% of them present only once. The V gene is TRBV30, the J gene TRBJ1-2; D is possibly TRBD1 (6 bases). Sequencing was done on a sample of naive CD4+ T cells sorted from blood. Subset reported: CD45RA+ positively selected. The sequence came from a woman under 40 in good health. The CDR3 bases are TGTGCCTGCCGGAATACAGGGACCTATGGCTACACCTTC. This gives the protein CACRNTGTYGYTF. Filled out from reference TRBV30 and TRBJ1-2, the complete variable domain reads SQTIHQWPATLVQPVGSPLSLECTVEGTSNPNLYWYRQAAGRGLQLLFYSVGIGQISSEVPQNLSASRPQDRQFILSSKKLLLSDSGFYLCACRNTGTYGYTFGSGTRLTVV.